This is a list of T cell receptor beta chains from one sample in a study of T cells in Graves' hyperthyroidism and ophthalmopathy. TCRdb recomputed calls from the multiplex PCR reads with MiXCR, one row per CDR3 protein. Among about 400,000 distinct CDR3 sequences, about 14% were seen once, and the ten largest hold about 12%. The specimen was blood. All receptors derive from a man between 18 and 29 years old with Graves' ophthalmopathy. CDR3s include the opening cysteine and the closing phenylalanine or tryptophan. A D gene is named only where the DNA matches it firmly. Clone sizes are given selectively: once, few, many, or a class where the clone is expanded.

TRBD2 | TRBJ2-5 | few | TRBV5-1 | CASSLQRGAETQYF | TGCGCCAGCAGCTTACAGCGGGGTGCGGAGACCCAGTACTTC
- | TRBJ1-1 | few | TRBV5-1 | CASSLVWQLNTEAFF | TGCGCCAGCAGCTTGGTTTGGCAGCTGAACACTGAAGCTTTCTTT
- | TRBJ2-7 | many | TRBV7-9 | CASSLEGDREQYF | TGTGCCAGCAGCTTAGAGGGTGACCGCGAGCAGTACTTC
- | TRBJ2-5 | many | TRBV7-2 | CASSLPPSWETQYF | TGTGCCAGCAGCTTACCCCCCTCGTGGGAGACCCAGTACTTC
- | TRBJ2-7 | few | TRBV6-2/TRBV6-3 | CASEQGTGSYEQYF | TGTGCCAGCGAGCAGGGGACCGGCTCCTACGAGCAGTACTTC
TRBD1 | TRBJ2-2 | many | TRBV2 | CASTGQGFGELFF | TGTGCCAGCACAGGACAGGGTTTCGGGGAGCTGTTTTTT
TRBD1 | TRBJ2-1 | many | TRBV24-1 | CATSDFWGQGLYHEQFF | TGTGCCACCAGTGATTTTTGGGGACAGGGGCTATATCATGAGCAGTTCTTC
- | TRBJ2-7 | - | TRBV5-1 | CASSPGSPYYEQYF | TGTGCCAGCAGCCCCGGCTCGCCCTACTACGAGCAGTACTTC
TRBD1 | TRBJ1-1 | many | TRBV3-1 | CASSRDREVTEAFF | TGTGCCAGCAGCCGGGACAGGGAGGTCACTGAAGCTTTCTTT
- | TRBJ1-1 | many | TRBV3-1 | CASEGLNTEAFF | TGTGCCAGCGAGGGGCTGAACACTGAAGCTTTCTTT
- | TRBJ1-2 | few | TRBV5-5 | CASSLVLRGYTF | TGTGCCAGCAGCTTGGTTCTTAGGGGCTACACCTTC
TRBD1 | TRBJ2-7 | many | TRBV3-1 | CASSQSPPGTGAYEQYF | TGTGCCAGCAGCCAATCCCCCCCCGGGACAGGGGCCTACGAGCAGTACTTC
- | TRBJ2-5 | few | TRBV5-1 | CASSPGRSMETQYF | TGCGCCAGCAGCCCGGGGCGGTCAATGGAGACCCAGTACTTC
- | TRBJ2-3 | many | TRBV20-1 | CSARDWADSSTDTQYF | TGCAGTGCTAGAGACTGGGCGGACAGTAGCACAGATACGCAGTATTTT
- | TRBJ2-7 | - | TRBV5-1 | CASSPMTEFYEQYF | TGCGCCAGCAGCCCAATGACAGAATTCTACGAGCAGTACTTC
- | TRBJ1-2 | - | TRBV27 | CASSAILGRGYTF | TGTGCCAGCAGTGCCATATTGGGTCGTGGCTACACCTTC
- | TRBJ2-1 | - | TRBV29-1 | CSGEQQFNEQFF | TGCAGCGGTGAACAACAGTTCAATGAGCAGTTCTTC
TRBD1 | TRBJ1-2 | - | TRBV10-3 | CAINGQDEGRNYGYTF | TGTGCCATCAATGGACAGGACGAAGGTAGAAACTATGGCTACACCTTC
- | TRBJ2-7 | - | TRBV18 | CASSPPHDGSYEQYF | TGTGCCAGCTCACCTCCACATGACGGGTCCTACGAGCAGTACTTC
- | TRBJ2-7 | many | TRBV11-2 | CASSIAGFEQYF | TGTGCCAGCAGCATCGCAGGGTTCGAGCAGTACTTC
- | TRBJ2-6 | many | TRBV12-3/TRBV12-4 | CASSPDGANVLTF | TGTGCCAGCAGTCCCGACGGGGCCAACGTCCTGACTTTC
TRBD1 | TRBJ1-1 | many | TRBV7-2 | CASSRRGSMNTEAFF | TGTGCCAGCAGTCGCAGGGGGTCGATGAACACTGAAGCTTTCTTT
TRBD1 | TRBJ2-3 | many | TRBV5-1 | CASSRGQGDADTQYF | TGCGCCAGCAGCCGAGGACAGGGGGACGCAGATACGCAGTATTTT
- | TRBJ2-1 | - | TRBV27 | CASSLGGAKNEQFF | TGTGCCAGCAGTTTAGGAGGGGCGAAGAATGAGCAGTTCTTC
- | TRBJ2-1 | - | TRBV19 | CASSIDRLGEQFF | TGTGCCAGTAGTATAGATCGGTTGGGGGAGCAGTTCTTC
- | TRBJ2-3 | many | TRBV20-1 | CSAPRREQADTQYF | TGCAGTGCCCCGCGGAGGGAGCAGGCAGATACGCAGTATTTT
TRBD2 | TRBJ2-1 | - | TRBV4-1 | CASSQGASGTYNEQFF | TGCGCCAGCAGCCAAGGGGCTAGCGGGACTTACAATGAGCAGTTCTTC
TRBD1 | TRBJ2-5 | - | TRBV4-1 | CASSHYVTGTGGQETQYF | TGTGCCAGCAGCCATTACGTTACTGGGACAGGGGGCCAAGAGACCCAGTACTTC
TRBD2 | TRBJ2-7 | - | TRBV15 | CATSTWGTSGSSEQYF | TGTGCCACCAGCACCTGGGGGACTAGCGGGAGTTCCGAGCAGTACTTC
TRBD2 | TRBJ2-5 | many | TRBV29-1 | CSVEPWTSGNQYF | TGCAGCGTGGAGCCATGGACTAGCGGCAACCAGTACTTC
TRBD2 | TRBJ2-5 | many | TRBV6-1 | CASSVASGEQETQYF | TGTGCCAGCAGTGTGGCTAGCGGGGAACAAGAGACCCAGTACTTC
TRBD1 | TRBJ2-7 | once | TRBV12-3/TRBV12-4 | CASSLWGTEAYEQYF | TGTGCCAGCAGTTTATGGGGGACAGAAGCCTACGAGCAGTACTTC
- | TRBJ2-7 | many | TRBV11-2 | CASSWTHEQYF | TGTGCCAGCAGCTGGACCCACGAGCAGTACTTC